This passage covers 32 T cell receptor beta chains from one sample sequenced in a study of cytomegalovirus exposure and HLA in healthy donors. This table comes from immunoSEQ multiplex PCR, and its TCRdb copy is limited to in-frame clones, with some not included. The sample shows more than 95,000 clones, 88% of them seen only once. Material for sequencing was PBMCs. These receptors all stem from a man between 18 and 29 years old in good health and CMV-seronegative.

This chain uses TRBV7-2 with TRBJ2-7, with 9 bases fitting TRBD1. In germline, CDR1 is SGHTA, CDR2 FQGNSA. The CDR3 extends over 18 amino acids. V gave up 3 bases and J gave up 1 base; unmatched junction bases: 13. The CDR3 loop reads CASSFTSLMTGGSYEQYF. CDR3 in DNA: TGTGCCAGCAGCTTCACTAGCCTTATGACAGGGGGATCCTACGAGCAGTACTTC.

The CDR3 loop reads CASSSTSGANTGELFF. Here the CDR3 DNA reads TGTGCCAGCAGCTCGACTAGCGGGGCGAACACCGGGGAGCTGTTTTTT. This rearrangement joins TRBV7-9 to TRBJ2-2; 11 positions match TRBD2. V was pared by 4 bases and J by 0 bases, with 1 base of the junction left unmatched. The CDR3 consists of 16 residues. Germline-derived CDR1 and CDR2 are SEHNR and FQNEAQ (reference sequence).

The chain is built from TRBV6-6 and TRBJ1-2; 9 bases match TRBD1. The CDR3 extends over 15 amino acids. Unmatched junction bases numbered 5, after V lost 2 bases and J lost 4 bases. Germline CDR1 is MNHNY and CDR2 is SVGAGI (reference sequence). Written as DNA, the CDR3 is TGTGCCAGCAGTTACACGGACAGGGGTAGCTATGGCTACACCTTC. Amino acid sequence: CASSYTDRGSYGYTF.

The chain carries TRBV10-2 and TRBJ2-7; 7 bases agree with TRBD1. There are 15 residues in the CDR3. CDR1 is WSHSY, CDR2 SAAADI, per germline. J lost 2 bases, V lost 1 base, and 5 bases had no gene match. The CDR3 here is CASSEYGTATYEQYF. The DNA for the CDR3 is TGCGCCAGCAGTGAGTATGGGACAGCGACCTACGAGCAGTACTTC.

V gene TRBV6-5 combines with J gene TRBJ2-5; TRBD2 aligns across 7 bases. Per germline, CDR1 MNHEY and CDR2 SVGAGI. Trimming cost V 5 bases and J 1 base; bases outside gene matches: 7. This CDR3 has 15 residues. CDR3 nucleotides: TGTGCCAGCAGTAAGGGACTAAATATCCAAGAGACCCAGTACTTC. This translates into CASSKGLNIQETQYF.

The V and J genes are TRBV5-1 and TRBJ2-1; 9 nucleotides match TRBD1. This CDR3 is built from 17 residues. The V and J ends lost 7 bases and 1 base, in that order; junction bases with no gene match: 12. Germline V lookup: CDR1 SGHRS, CDR2 YFSETQ. The chain's CDR3 is CASGDRAMAGSYNEQFF. Here the CDR3 DNA reads TGCGCCAGCGGGGACAGGGCAATGGCGGGGTCCTACAATGAGCAGTTCTTC.

The rearrangement joins TRBV11-2 to TRBJ2-1, with D maybe TRBD2 (6 bases). Per the germline V gene, CDR1 is SGHAT and CDR2 is FQNNGV. V lost 4 bases to trimming and J lost 0 bases, with 13 bases between them. The CDR3 contains 16 residues. For the CDR3, the DNA is TGTGCCAGCAGCTCCCGGTCCGGGAGCTCCTACAATGAGCAGTTCTTC. Its translation is CASSSRSGSSYNEQFF.

The V call is TRBV2, the J call TRBJ2-4; 8 bases map to TRBD2. V shed 3 bases, J shed 1 base, and the junction held 5 bases outside the gene matches. Germline loops: CDR1 SNHLY, CDR2 FYNNEI. This CDR3 spans 16 amino acids. The chain's CDR3 is CASSDGLAAAKNIQYF. The DNA for the CDR3 is TGTGCCAGCAGTGATGGACTAGCAGCGGCCAAAAACATTCAGTACTTC.

This chain connects TRBV21-1 to TRBJ2-7; TRBD1, the table's D call, was not compared with the DNA. TRBV21-1 is noted as a pseudogene. The CDR3 has 17 amino acids. The CDR3 DNA reads TGTGCCAGCAGCAAAGTCGGGGACAGGGGGGATGGCTACGAGCAGTACTTC. It is translated as CASSKVGDRGDGYEQYF.

CDR3 residues: CASSINRGGISSYEQYF. The DNA of the CDR3 is TGTGCCAGCAGCATAAACCGGGGCGGGATAAGCTCCTACGAGCAGTACTTC. The chain combines TRBV7-2 with TRBJ2-7, with D perhaps matching TRBD2 (6 bases). The germline gives CDR1 SGHTA, CDR2 FQGNSA. The CDR3 runs 17 residues. Trimming took off 5 bases at V and 0 bases at J, with 20 bases between the two ends.

The CDR3 DNA sequence: TGTGCCAGCAGCCCCCAGGGGGGCTTATCCTACGAGCAGTACTTC. Translating gives CASSPQGGLSYEQYF. The rearrangement uses TRBV7-9 and TRBJ2-7; possibly TRBD1 for D (7 bases). With 5 bases removed from V and 1 base from J, the gap between germline ends came to 15 bases. Looked up from germline, CDR1 is SEHNR and CDR2 is FQNEAQ (reference sequence). The CDR3 totals 15 residues.

This chain uses TRBV25-1 with TRBJ1-4; tentatively, D is TRBD1 (6 bases). The CDR3 spans 14 residues. The V gene lost 3 bases and the J gene lost 7 bases, with 12 bases spanning the gap. CDR1 and CDR2 from the germline V gene are MGHDK and SYGVNS. The CDR3: CASSEAGGSEKLFF. CDR3 bases: TGTGCCAGCAGTGAGGCGGGGGGCAGTGAAAAACTGTTTTTT.

The chain employs TRBV5-1 and TRBJ1-1; 7 bases are shared with TRBD1. This CDR3 has 15 residues. Germline values: CDR1 SGHRS, CDR2 YFSETQ. V lost 4 bases and J lost 0; bases outside the gene matches: 6. CDR3 DNA: TGCGCCAGCAGCGCTGACAGGGAAATGAACACTGAAGCTTTCTTT. As protein: CASSADREMNTEAFF.

The J gene is TRBJ1-4, the V gene TRBV10-2; D unresolved. Germline V lookup: CDR1 WSHSY, CDR2 SAAADI. V dropped 4 bases and J dropped 0 bases, with 12 bases sitting between them. The CDR3 is 16 residues long. The CDR3 DNA reads TGCGCCAGCAGTGCTTCTGGTGAGGCAACTAATGAAAAACTGTTTTTT. Protein: CASSASGEATNEKLFF.

The V call is TRBV5-1, the J call TRBJ1-3, with TRBD1 as a possible D gene (5 bases). CDR3 size: 14 residues. Deletions cut 2 bases from V and 2 bases from J, with 8 bases between. Germline values: CDR1 SGHRS, CDR2 YFSETQ. The CDR3 is CASSFDSTGNTIYF. CDR3 coding DNA: TGCGCCAGCAGCTTCGACAGCACTGGAAACACCATATATTTT.

This sequence joins TRBV28 and TRBJ2-4, with 7 nucleotides matching TRBD2. CDR1 and CDR2 from the germline V gene are MDHEN and SYDVKM. This CDR3 comprises 16 residues. Losses at the gene ends were 5 bases for V and 0 bases for J; bases not matched to a gene: 7. CDR3 amino acids: CASSTLAEIAKNIQYF. CDR3 DNA sequence: TGTGCCAGCAGTACCCTAGCGGAGATAGCCAAAAACATTCAGTACTTC.

The chain is built from TRBV18 and TRBJ1-1, with D tentatively TRBD1 (6 bases). Trimming removed 6 bases from V and 2 bases from J, with 19 bases in between. The germline V gene encodes CDR1 KGHSH and CDR2 LQKENI. The CDR3 covers 16 residues. The CDR3 DNA follows: TGTGCCAGCTCCCGCGTCGAGGCAGGGGCCAACACTGAAGCTTTCTTT. It specifies CASSRVEAGANTEAFF.

V is TRBV10-3 and J is TRBJ2-3; 8 bases match TRBD1. The CDR3 contains 14 residues. CDR1 is ENHRY and CDR2 is SYGVKD in the germline V gene. With 6 bases clipped from V and 0 bases from J, the junction kept 2 bases outside the gene matches. The CDR3 is CAIRRTGSTDTQYF. DNA of the CDR3: TGTGCCATCAGGCGGACAGGGAGCACAGATACGCAGTATTTT.

The genes are TRBV19 and TRBJ2-7; maybe TRBD2 (6 bases). Germline loops: CDR1 LNHDA, CDR2 SQIVND (reference sequence). Trimming removed 0 bases at V and 7 bases at J, with 13 bases between. The CDR3 contains 14 residues. The CDR3 reads CASSIDPAGREQYF. In DNA form, the CDR3 reads TGTGCCAGTAGTATAGATCCCGCAGGGAGGGAGCAGTACTTC.

This clone was seen once. This CDR3 is CASSELGQGISGELFF. The CDR3, as DNA: TGTGCCAGCAGTGAATTAGGACAGGGAATTTCCGGGGAGCTGTTTTTT. This sequence joins TRBV2 and TRBJ2-2; 8 bases are a match to TRBD1. The CDR3 contains 16 residues. CDR1 is SNHLY and CDR2 is FYNNEI in the germline V gene. Trimming cost V 2 bases and J 6 bases; bases outside gene matches: 8.

The V gene is TRBV5-4, the J gene TRBJ2-7, with D possibly being TRBD1 (5 bases). The germline CDR1 and CDR2 sequences are SGHNT and YYREEE (reference sequence). The CDR3 runs to 14 residues. Trimming left V 0 bases short and J 1 base short, with 8 bases between. This CDR3 reads CASSLARQSYEQYF. CDR3 DNA: TGTGCCAGCAGCTTGGCCCGACAGTCCTACGAGCAGTACTTC.

This clone turned up a few times. V usage is TRBV29-1 and J usage is TRBJ1-1, with D hard to call. Germline V gene lookup returns CDR1 SQVTM and CDR2 ANQGSEA. With 4 bases removed from V and 1 base from J, the gap between germline ends came to 7 bases. The CDR3 loop spans 12 amino acids. The CDR3 nucleotides read TGCAGCGTTGTAATCAGGAACACTGAAGCTTTCTTT. This sequence encodes CSVVIRNTEAFF.

The rearrangement links TRBV14 to TRBJ2-7; 11 bases are a match to TRBD2. The CDR3 covers 17 residues. Germline assignment: CDR1 SGHDN and CDR2 FVKESK. Losses at the gene ends were 4 bases for V and 1 base for J; bases not matched to a gene: 9. For the CDR3, the DNA is TGTGCCAGCAGCCTTAGCGGGAGGGCCGATATATCCTACGAGCAGTACTTC. It translates to CASSLSGRADISYEQYF.

The chain carries TRBV9 and TRBJ2-3, with TRBD2 matching 9 bases. CDR1 and CDR2 (germline): SGDLS, YYNGEE. The CDR3 is made up of 15 amino acids. With 4 bases clipped from V and 3 bases from J, the junction kept 6 bases outside the gene matches. Here the CDR3 reads CASSKDSGGTDTQYF. DNA for the CDR3: TGTGCCAGCAGCAAAGATAGCGGGGGAACAGATACGCAGTATTTT.

This clone turned up a few times. The gene calls are TRBV6-5 and TRBJ1-2; D is unresolved. Trimming removed 5 bases from V and 7 bases from J, with 11 bases in between. The CDR3 sequence is 12 residues long. In germline, CDR1 is MNHEY, CDR2 SVGAGI. CDR3 in DNA: TGTGCCAGCAGTCCGAGCGGAGGTGGCTACACCTTC. It translates to CASSPSGGGYTF.

In its sample, this clone was seen a few times. V is TRBV30 and J is TRBJ1-6; D is possibly TRBD1 (5 bases). The CDR3 contains 14 residues. Germline V gene data show CDR1 as GTSNPN and CDR2 as SVGIG (reference sequence). Trimming cost V 0 bases and J 8 bases, with 11 bases left between them. CDR3 nucleotides: TGTGCCTGGAGTGTATCAGGGCTGGATTCACCCCTCCACTTT. Amino acids: CAWSVSGLDSPLHF.

V and J are TRBV19 and TRBJ2-1; 9 nucleotides match TRBD2. Germline lookup yields CDR1 LNHDA and CDR2 SQIVND (reference sequence). Germline trimming cut 3 bases from V and 7 bases from J; bases unmatched to any gene: 10. The CDR3 is 16 amino acids. DNA of the CDR3: TGTGCCAGTAGTATCCCCAAGGAGCGGGAGGTTAATGAGCAGTTCTTC. Its protein is CASSIPKEREVNEQFF.

The V call is TRBV7-6, the J call TRBJ1-3; no firm D call. Germline values: CDR1 SGHVS, CDR2 FNYEAQ. This CDR3 is built from 14 residues. V shed 5 bases and J shed 0 bases, with 8 bases lying between them. Written as DNA, the CDR3 is TGTGCCAGCAGCCCCATACTCTCTGGAAACACCATATATTTT. It is translated as CASSPILSGNTIYF. Together with reference TRBV7-6 and TRBJ1-3, the CDR3 gives the full variable domain: GAGVSQSPRYKVTKRGQDVALRCDPISGHVSLYWYRQALGQGPEFLTYFNYEAQQDKSGLPNDRFSAERPEGSISTLTIQRTEQRDSAMYRCASSPILSGNTIYFGEGSWLTVV.

V is TRBV4-1 and J is TRBJ1-2, with TRBD1 matching over 8 bases. Germline CDR1 and CDR2: MGHRA and YSYEKL. V gave up 1 base and J gave up 4 bases; unmatched junction bases: 11. This CDR3 comprises 17 residues. CDR3 coding DNA: TGCGCCAGCAGCCAAGGGTCGGACGGACAGGGAGTCTATGGCTACACCTTC. This sequence encodes CASSQGSDGQGVYGYTF.

The rearrangement joins TRBV7-2 to TRBJ1-2; a possible D gene is TRBD1 (6 bases). The CDR3 covers 16 residues. V shed 5 bases and J shed 5 bases, with 21 bases lying between them. Germline CDR1 SGHTA, CDR2 FQGNSA. The CDR3 here is CASSGGGGKFVYGYTF. DNA for the CDR3: TGTGCCAGCAGCGGGGGAGGGGGTAAATTTGTATATGGCTACACCTTC.

The chain couples TRBV27 to TRBJ2-6, with 8 bases lining up with TRBD1. Germline V gene lookup returns CDR1 MNHEY and CDR2 SMNVEV (reference sequence). The CDR3 loop spans 18 amino acids. Losses at the gene ends were 5 bases for V and 2 bases for J; bases not matched to a gene: 11. CDR3: CASSPFPRTGPGANVLTF. In DNA, the CDR3 is TGTGCCAGCAGTCCCTTCCCTCGGACAGGGCCTGGGGCCAACGTCCTGACTTTC. The complete variable domain, with remaining parts taken from reference TRBV27 and TRBJ2-6, reads EAQVTQNPRYLITVTGKKLTVTCSQNMNHEYMSWYRQDPGLGLRQIYYSMNVEVTDKGDVPEGYKVSRKEKRNFPLILESPSPNQTSLYFCASSPFPRTGPGANVLTFGAGSRLTVL.

The V call is TRBV10-3, the J call TRBJ1-4, with TRBD1 as a possible D gene (6 bases). This CDR3 comprises 12 residues. V lost 3 bases and J 8 bases, leaving 7 bases between the germline ends. The V gene's germline CDR1 is ENHRY and CDR2 SYGVKD. Written as DNA, the CDR3 is TGTGCCATCAGTGATGGACAGGAAAAACTGTTTTTT. Translation gives CAISDGQEKLFF.